This T cell receptor beta chain was captured by sequencing in a study of blood T cell repertoires in COVID-19. Study information: Sites across the United States, Italy and Spain contributed samples from acute and convalescent COVID-19. T cells, B-cell-depleted T cells, or PBMCs provided the cDNA or gDNA that served as material.

V shed 2 bases and J 2 bases; nucleotides not matched to a gene: 12. Germline V lookup: CDR1 SGHRS, CDR2 YFSETQ. The CDR3 runs to 17 residues. Seattle enrolled patients during active infection and tracked them longitudinally. Authors' analysis steps: Reference gene primer amplification gave nucleated cell count estimates. TCRdb keeps only in-frame clones here, not all; method: immunoSEQ multiplex PCR. V and J calls and clone size are as listed in that table; D and trimming were resolved from the DNA. The table shows about 50,000 clones, with around 85% occurring only once. This clonotype was obtained from a woman of 80 years or more with COVID-19, enrolled during active disease. Material: peripheral blood. This chain uses TRBV5-1 with TRBJ2-5; 7 bases agree with TRBD2. CDR3 loop: CASSLSGASGGQETQYF. DNA of the CDR3: TGCGCCAGCAGCTTAAGCGGGGCTAGCGGAGGACAAGAGACCCAGTACTTC.